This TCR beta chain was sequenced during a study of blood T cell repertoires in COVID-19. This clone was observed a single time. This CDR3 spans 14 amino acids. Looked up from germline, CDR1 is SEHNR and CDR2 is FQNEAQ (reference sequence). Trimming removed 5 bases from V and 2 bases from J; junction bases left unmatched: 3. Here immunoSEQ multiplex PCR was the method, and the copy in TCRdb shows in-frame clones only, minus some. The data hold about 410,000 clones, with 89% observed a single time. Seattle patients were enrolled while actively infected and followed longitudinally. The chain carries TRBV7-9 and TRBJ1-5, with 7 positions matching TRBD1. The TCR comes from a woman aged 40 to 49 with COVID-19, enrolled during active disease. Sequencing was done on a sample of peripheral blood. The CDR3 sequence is CASSTTGGNQPQHF. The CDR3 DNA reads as TGTGCCAGCAGCACTACAGGGGGCAATCAGCCCCAGCATTTT.